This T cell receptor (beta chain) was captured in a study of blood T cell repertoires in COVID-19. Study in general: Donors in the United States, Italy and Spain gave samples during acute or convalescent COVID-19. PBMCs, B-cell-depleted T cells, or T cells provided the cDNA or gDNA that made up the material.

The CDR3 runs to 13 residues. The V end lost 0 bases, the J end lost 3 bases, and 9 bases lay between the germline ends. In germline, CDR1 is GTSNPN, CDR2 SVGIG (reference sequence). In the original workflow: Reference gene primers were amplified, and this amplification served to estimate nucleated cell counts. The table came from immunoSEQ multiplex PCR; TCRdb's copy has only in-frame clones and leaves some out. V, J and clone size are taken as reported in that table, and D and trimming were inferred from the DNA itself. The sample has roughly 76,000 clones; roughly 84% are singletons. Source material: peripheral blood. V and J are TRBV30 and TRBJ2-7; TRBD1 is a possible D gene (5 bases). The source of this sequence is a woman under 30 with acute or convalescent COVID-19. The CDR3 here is CAWSVQGIYEQYF. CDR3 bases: TGTGCCTGGAGTGTTCAGGGAATCTACGAGCAGTACTTC.